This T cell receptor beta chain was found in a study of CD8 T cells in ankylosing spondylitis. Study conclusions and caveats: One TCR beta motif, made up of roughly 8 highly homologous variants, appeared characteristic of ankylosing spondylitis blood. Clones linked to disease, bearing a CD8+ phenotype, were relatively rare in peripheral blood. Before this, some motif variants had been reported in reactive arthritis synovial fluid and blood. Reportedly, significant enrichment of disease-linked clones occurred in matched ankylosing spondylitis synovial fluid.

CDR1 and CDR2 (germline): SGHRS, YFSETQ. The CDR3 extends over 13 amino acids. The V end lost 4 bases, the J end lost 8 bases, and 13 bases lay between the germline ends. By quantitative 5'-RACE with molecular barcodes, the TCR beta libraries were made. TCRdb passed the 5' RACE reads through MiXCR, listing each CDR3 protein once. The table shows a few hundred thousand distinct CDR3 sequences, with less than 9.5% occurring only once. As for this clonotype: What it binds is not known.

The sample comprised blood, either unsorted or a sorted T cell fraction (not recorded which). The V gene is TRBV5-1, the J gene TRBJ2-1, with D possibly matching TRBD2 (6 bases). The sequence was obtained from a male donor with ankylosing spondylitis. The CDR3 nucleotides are TGCGCCAGCAGCCCGCGGGACCCCCATGAGCAGTTCTTC. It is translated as CASSPRDPHEQFF.